These 31 T cell receptor beta chains originate from one sample sequenced in a study of vaccination and CD4 T cells after COVID-19 (dated by TCRdb to 2022 to 2024). The treatment or condition label here, explained by the study, means: roughly nine-day PBMC culture with coronavirus spike peptide pools or control peptides (ViraFEST assay). These TCRs are of unknown antigen specificity. Library generation was performed with PCR. Sequencer: Illumina iSeq 100. DNA from cultured CD4+ T cells underwent TCR sequencing with the Oncomine TCR Beta short-read assay at the Johns Hopkins FTIC core. TCRdb redid the processing of the public reads, applying fastp at Q25 and MiXCR, and retained in-frame beta chains. Rows with a matching CDR3 protein are joined into one entry that keeps the most common DNA and genes. The sample table holds around 19,000 distinct CDR3 sequences, of which around 45% were seen once. Around 3.6% of the sample is taken by the ten largest.

Source material: CD4+ T cells from blood, cultured in vitro. All receptors come from a human donor who had recovered from COVID-19.

This chain joins TRBV12-3 or TRBV12-4 and TRBJ1-1; 8 positions match TRBD1. V shed 5 bases, J shed 5 bases, and the junction held 4 bases outside the gene matches. This CDR3 is built from 13 residues. CDR3 in DNA: TGTGCCAGCAGTGGACAGGGAAGGACTGAAGCTTTCTTT. This encodes CASSGQGRTEAFF.

Only a few counts were recorded for this clonotype. The chain has TRBV7-2 and TRBJ2-5, with D perhaps TRBD2 (5 bases). The V and J ends lost 1 base and 5 bases respectively, with 11 bases between them. This CDR3 has 14 amino acids. Per the germline V gene, CDR1 is SGHTA and CDR2 is FQGNSA. The DNA of the CDR3 is TGTGCCAGCAGCTTAGGGTCCGGGGTTGAGACCCAGTACTTC. Translation: CASSLGSGVETQYF.

The rearrangement uses TRBV6-2 or TRBV6-3 and TRBJ1-5, with a possible D match to TRBD1 (5 bases). With 2 bases removed from V and 7 bases from J, the gap between germline ends came to 12 bases. The germline CDR1 and CDR2 sequences are MNHEY and SVGEGT. The length of the CDR3 is 14 residues. The CDR3 sequence: CASSYGRVEQPQHF. The DNA for the CDR3 is TGTGCCAGCAGTTACGGCAGGGTAGAGCAGCCCCAGCATTTT.

CDR3 nucleotides: TGTGCCAGCGGGCAGATCCATAACACTGAAGCTTTCTTT. Translated, it gives CASGQIHNTEAFF. The chain carries TRBV11-3 and TRBJ1-1; unclear D gene. The germline gives CDR1 SGHNT, CDR2 YENEEA. Trimming pared 8 bases from V and 2 bases from J, leaving 12 bases between. There are 13 residues in the CDR3.

This chain joins TRBV4-1 and TRBJ2-1; 9 nucleotides agree with TRBD1. Germline values: CDR1 MGHRA, CDR2 YSYEKL. The CDR3 consists of 14 residues. The trim removed 6 bases at V and 4 bases at J, leaving 4 bases unmatched. This CDR3 reads CASRAGTGYNEQFF. Written as DNA, the CDR3 is TGCGCCAGCAGGGCCGGGACAGGGTACAATGAGCAGTTCTTC.

This clonotype has only a few counts. J is TRBJ1-5 and V is TRBV6-5; no definite D call. There are 14 residues in the CDR3. The V end lost 0 bases, the J end lost 7 bases, and 10 bases lay between the germline ends. The germline V gene encodes CDR1 MNHEY and CDR2 SVGAGI. The CDR3 protein is CASSYSTPRQPQHF. The CDR3, as DNA: TGTGCCAGCAGTTACTCGACCCCGAGGCAGCCCCAGCATTTT.

The J gene is TRBJ2-1, the V gene TRBV6-2 or TRBV6-3; 10 bases are shared with TRBD2. This CDR3 comprises 17 residues. Unmatched junction bases numbered 9, after V lost 0 bases and J lost 7 bases. In germline, CDR1 is MNHEY, CDR2 SVGEGT. CDR3 amino acids: CASSYSSLAGVRNEQFF. In DNA form, the CDR3 reads TGTGCCAGCAGTTACTCAAGCCTAGCGGGAGTAAGGAATGAGCAGTTCTTC.

In this sample, this clonotype turned up a few times. The chain recombines TRBV7-3 with TRBJ2-2, with 7 bases that match TRBD2. V shed 5 bases and J 5 bases; nucleotides not matched to a gene: 5. Germline V lookup: CDR1 SGHTA, CDR2 FQGTGA. The CDR3 contains 14 residues. Here the CDR3 reads CASSPGEGTGELFF. The CDR3 nucleotides are TGTGCCAGCAGCCCGGGGGAGGGAACCGGGGAGCTGTTTTTT.

This clonotype was detected a few times. The chain is built from TRBV19 and TRBJ1-5; 7 bases map to TRBD1. This CDR3 is 15 amino acids long. Germline V gives CDR1 LNHDA, CDR2 SQIVND (reference sequence). The J segment lost 9 bases and the V segment lost 5 bases, leaving 13 bases of the junction unmatched. The CDR3 bases are TGTGCCAGTAGTTCAAACAGGGGTGGTGGCGCGCCCCAGCATTTT. It specifies CASSSNRGGGAPQHF.

The CDR3 reads CSATPREREPDTQYF. The CDR3 DNA reads as TGCAGTGCGACCCCCAGAGAGCGGGAGCCAGATACGCAGTATTTT. V usage is TRBV20-1 and J usage is TRBJ2-3; TRBD2 matches 8 bases. This CDR3 region has 15 residues. The germline V gene encodes CDR1 DFQATT and CDR2 SNEGSKA (reference sequence). V lost 6 bases and J lost 4; bases outside the gene matches: 12.

This clonotype turned up a few times. The V gene is TRBV6-2 or TRBV6-3, the J gene TRBJ1-6; 8 nucleotides agree with TRBD1. Per germline, CDR1 MNHEY and CDR2 SVGEGT. This CDR3 contains 12 residues. The ends lost 7 bases at V and 10 bases at J; junction bases unmatched: 3. The CDR3 nucleotides read TGTGCCAGCAAACAGGGGGTCTCACCCCTCCACTTT. Translated, it gives CASKQGVSPLHF.

This rearrangement joins TRBV11-2 to TRBJ1-1; maybe TRBD1 (6 bases). CDR1 SGHAT and CDR2 FQNNGV come from the germline V gene. This CDR3 is 15 amino acids long. Trimming removed 5 bases from V and 1 base from J, with 14 bases in between. The CDR3: CASSAGTWKNTEAFF. CDR3 bases: TGTGCCAGCAGCGCGGGGACATGGAAGAACACTGAAGCTTTCTTT.

The chain has TRBV18 and TRBJ1-5; D not certain. CDR1 is KGHSH and CDR2 is LQKENI in the germline V gene. There are 14 residues in the CDR3. V was trimmed by 3 bases and J by 4 bases, leaving 10 bases between them. The CDR3 region is CASSPQDGNQPQHF. The CDR3 DNA is TGTGCCAGCTCACCGCAGGATGGGAATCAGCCCCAGCATTTT.

This clonotype was seen a handful of times. This chain uses TRBV2 with TRBJ1-2, with a weak D call TRBD1 (6 bases). CDR1 SNHLY and CDR2 FYNNEI come from the germline V gene. The CDR3 loop spans 13 amino acids. Trimming shortened V by 8 bases and J by 4 bases, and 14 bases separated the two germline ends. The CDR3 coding sequence is TGTGCCAGCTGGGGACTGACAGGCTATGGCTACACCTTC. Its protein product is CASWGLTGYGYTF.

This chain links TRBV28 with TRBJ2-7, with D unclear. V gave up 6 bases and J gave up 3 bases, with 21 bases separating them. The germline CDR1 and CDR2 sequences are MDHEN and SYDVKM. The CDR3 extends over 16 amino acids. Here the CDR3 reads CASSPQTRPASYEQYF. The CDR3 DNA is TGTGCCAGCAGCCCCCAGACCCGGCCCGCAAGCTACGAGCAGTACTTC.

This clonotype has a handful of counts. The chain links TRBV11-3 to TRBJ1-2; 8 positions match TRBD1. The junction had 7 bases not matched to a gene; V was cut back by 1 base and J by 3 bases. Per germline, CDR1 SGHNT and CDR2 YENEEA. This CDR3 is built from 16 residues. The CDR3 region has the DNA TGTGCCAGCAGCTTAGCATCGCAGGGGGCGGACTATGGCTACACCTTC. It specifies CASSLASQGADYGYTF.

This clonotype has only a few counts. The chain uses TRBV7-9 and TRBJ2-3, with 7 bases matching TRBD2. V shed 5 bases and J 4 bases; nucleotides not matched to a gene: 12. CDR3 length: 16 amino acids. Germline V gene sequence: CDR1 SEHNR, CDR2 FQNEAQ (reference sequence). The DNA of the CDR3 is TGTGCCAGCAGCCCTAAAAGCGGGGTAATGTCAGATACGCAGTATTTT. Translation gives CASSPKSGVMSDTQYF.

The V call is TRBV27, the J call TRBJ2-5; D is perhaps TRBD1 (6 bases). V was clipped by 5 bases and J by 5 bases, with 18 bases between them. Germline-derived CDR1 and CDR2 are MNHEY and SMNVEV (reference sequence). This CDR3 comprises 15 residues. CDR3 DNA sequence: TGTGCCAGCAGTCCCACAGGGTTCCGCGGGGAGACCCAGTACTTC. It codes for CASSPTGFRGETQYF.

J is TRBJ1-6 and V is TRBV7-9; 10 bases agree with TRBD1. With 2 bases clipped from V and 7 bases from J, the junction kept 2 bases outside the gene matches. The length of the CDR3 is 15 residues. Per the germline V gene, CDR1 is SEHNR and CDR2 is FQNEAQ (reference sequence). This CDR3 is CASSLTGQGNSPLHF. CDR3 bases: TGTGCCAGCAGCTTAACGGGACAGGGGAATTCACCCCTCCACTTT.

Comment on this clonotype: An end of the junction differs from the germline gene, which may be a read error. The V call is TRBV7-2, the J call TRBJ1-6; D is possibly TRBD1 (5 bases). The germline V gene has CDR1 SGHTA and CDR2 FQGNSA. The CDR3 totals 14 residues. CDR3: CASSPRQLNSPLHF. The CDR3 bases are TGCGCCAGCAGTCCGAGACAGCTTAATTCACCCCTCCACTTT.

The chain is built from TRBV9 and TRBJ2-2, with 8 bases identical to TRBD1. The J segment lost 1 base and the V segment lost 4 bases, leaving 3 bases of the junction unmatched. In germline, CDR1 is SGDLS, CDR2 YYNGEE. This CDR3 spans 15 amino acids. Here the CDR3 reads CASSPTGVNTGELFF. Here the CDR3 DNA reads TGTGCCAGCAGCCCGACAGGGGTGAACACCGGGGAGCTGTTTTTT.

This clonotype has just a few counts. The rearrangement uses TRBV7-9 and TRBJ1-6, with a weak D call TRBD1 (5 bases). From germline, CDR1 is SEHNR and CDR2 FQNEAQ (reference sequence). Trimming removed 6 bases at V and 7 bases at J, with 10 bases between. The CDR3 spans 13 residues. The CDR3 DNA reads as TGTGCCAGCAGTGACAGTCTAAATTCACCCCTCCACTTT. It codes for CASSDSLNSPLHF.

This clonotype was recorded a few times. The chain links TRBV19 to TRBJ2-1; the D gene is possibly TRBD1 (5 bases). Germline V lookup: CDR1 LNHDA, CDR2 SQIVND (reference sequence). V gave up 6 bases and J gave up 6 bases, with 12 bases separating them. The CDR3 is 13 amino acids. The CDR3, as DNA: TGTGCCAGTAGCCTTGAAGGGGCCAATGAGCAGTTCTTC. This codes for CASSLEGANEQFF.

The CDR3 sequence is CSARTRDRGRMVYGYTF. CDR3 nucleotides: TGCAGTGCCCGTACCCGGGACAGGGGGCGGATGGTCTATGGCTACACCTTC. This rearrangement joins TRBV20-1 to TRBJ1-2; 12 positions match TRBD1. The CDR3 spans 17 residues. CDR1 and CDR2 from the germline V gene are DFQATT and SNEGSKA (reference sequence). Unmatched junction bases numbered 15, after V lost 6 bases and J lost 4 bases.

In DNA, the CDR3 is TGTGCCAGCAGCCAACACGGGGGAACCTACGAGCAGTACTTC. It specifies CASSQHGGTYEQYF. The chain has TRBV11-2 and TRBJ2-7; D may be TRBD2 (6 bases). The CDR3 consists of 14 residues. Germline CDR1 SGHAT, CDR2 FQNNGV. V lost 5 bases to trimming and J lost 2 bases, with 13 bases between them.

This clonotype was detected only a few times. The V call is TRBV7-6, the J call TRBJ2-1; D is possibly TRBD1 or TRBD2 (6 bases each). V was shortened by 3 bases and J by 10 bases, with 10 bases between the two germline ends. CDR3 size: 12 residues. Germline-derived CDR1 and CDR2 are SGHVS and FNYEAQ. CDR3 in DNA: TGTGCCAGCAGCTTGAGGGGGGAGGAGCAGTTCTTC. As protein: CASSLRGEEQFF.

Details on this clonotype: One end of the junction fails to match germline, which may point to a read error. The chain uses TRBV19 and TRBJ1-1, with TRBD1 matching over 9 bases. The germline V gene encodes CDR1 LNHDA and CDR2 SQIVND (reference sequence). CDR3 length: 11 amino acids. The CDR3 nucleotides are TGCGGGACAGGGCGTTGGACTGAAGCTTTCTTT. Protein sequence: CGTGRWTEAFF.

The chain carries TRBV6-5 and TRBJ2-7; maybe TRBD2 (6 bases). The CDR3 has 16 amino acids. The germline V gene has CDR1 MNHEY and CDR2 SVGAGI. V lost 0 bases and J 6 bases, leaving 18 bases between the germline ends. The CDR3, as DNA: TGTGCCAGCAGTTACTCGAGGGCAGGCCGGGGGAGCGAGCAGTACTTC. Protein product: CASSYSRAGRGSEQYF.

A few counts support this clonotype. The J gene is TRBJ1-5, the V gene TRBV19, with D possibly matching TRBD1 (5 bases). The germline V and J ends were trimmed by 0 bases and 7 bases, with 10 bases remaining between them. CDR1 and CDR2 (germline): LNHDA, SQIVND (reference sequence). The CDR3 runs to 14 residues. This CDR3 is CASSIEAGLQPQHF. In nucleotides, the CDR3 is TGTGCCAGTAGTATAGAAGCAGGGTTACAGCCCCAGCATTTT. The variable domain in full, with the rest retrieved from reference TRBV19 and TRBJ1-5, is DGGITQSPKYLFRKEGQNVTLSCEQNLNHDAMYWYRQDPGQGLRLIYYSQIVNDFQKGDIAEGYSVSREKKESFPLTVTSAQKNPTAFYLCASSIEAGLQPQHFGDGTRLSIL.

This clonotype appeared a few times. CDR3 DNA sequence: TGTGCCAGCAGCTTAGGGATTGACAGACTGAACACTGAAGCTTTCTTT. Encoded protein: CASSLGIDRLNTEAFF. This chain uses TRBV11-3 with TRBJ1-1; maybe TRBD1 (5 bases). In germline, CDR1 is SGHNT, CDR2 YENEEA. The CDR3 length is 16 residues. The V end was cut by 1 base, the J end by 0 bases, with 12 bases between.

The chain has TRBV6-5 and TRBJ2-2, with no clear D. The germline V and J ends were trimmed by 3 bases and 6 bases, with 5 bases remaining between them. This CDR3 is built from 12 residues. Germline loops: CDR1 MNHEY, CDR2 SVGAGI. The CDR3 DNA follows: TGTGCCAGCAGTTATATTGCCGGGGAGCTGTTTTTT. Its translation: CASSYIAGELFF.